The TCR beta chain described here comes from a study of cytomegalovirus exposure and HLA in healthy donors. PCR employed 60 Vbeta and 13 Jbeta primers. The method was immunoSEQ multiplex PCR; TCRdb's version includes in-frame clones alone and lacks a portion of them. The table records about 100,000 clones, roughly 73% of them present only once. Trimming pared 2 bases from V and 5 bases from J, leaving 15 bases between. The CDR3 is made up of 15 amino acids. Per the germline V gene, CDR1 is MNHEY and CDR2 is SVGAGI. The chain couples TRBV6-5 to TRBJ2-5; possible D gene TRBD1, 6 bases. The sample comprised PBMCs. This TCR derives from a man between 40 and 49 years old in good health and CMV-seronegative. The CDR3 DNA is TGTGCCAGCAGTTACGTGGGGGCAAATCTGGAGACCCAGTACTTC. Encoded protein: CASSYVGANLETQYF.